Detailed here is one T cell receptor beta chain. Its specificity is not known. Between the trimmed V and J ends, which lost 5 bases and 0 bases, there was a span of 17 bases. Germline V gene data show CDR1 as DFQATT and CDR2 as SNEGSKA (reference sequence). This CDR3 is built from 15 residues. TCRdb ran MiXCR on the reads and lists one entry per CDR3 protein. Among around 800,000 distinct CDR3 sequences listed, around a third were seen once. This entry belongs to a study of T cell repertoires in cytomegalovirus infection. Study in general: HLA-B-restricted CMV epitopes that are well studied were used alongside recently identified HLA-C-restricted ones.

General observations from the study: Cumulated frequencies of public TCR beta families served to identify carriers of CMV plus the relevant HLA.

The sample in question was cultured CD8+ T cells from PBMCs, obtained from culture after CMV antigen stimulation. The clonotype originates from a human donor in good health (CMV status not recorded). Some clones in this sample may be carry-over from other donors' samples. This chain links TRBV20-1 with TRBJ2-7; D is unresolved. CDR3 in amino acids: CSAQQPGGSSYEQYF. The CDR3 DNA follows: TGCAGTGCTCAACAACCGGGTGGTAGCTCCTACGAGCAGTACTTC.